This TCR beta chain was observed in a study of T cells in Graves' hyperthyroidism and ophthalmopathy. Points from the study as a whole: Ophthalmopathy was separated from stable hyperthyroidism by a 13 V-J model.

This clonotype was detected ten times or more. What it binds is unknown. For the diagnoses, clinical symptoms, serum thyroxine and TRAb, thyroid ultrasound and orbital computed tomography were used. RNA transcripts served as the template for amplifying TCR beta CDR3 regions. With the HTBI primer set, the TCR CDR3 went through a first round of RT-PCR. TCRdb ran MiXCR on the multiplex PCR reads and lists one entry per CDR3 protein. The sample lists around 600,000 distinct CDR3 sequences, more than 14% occurring once. This TCR came from a woman in her forties or fifties with Graves' ophthalmopathy. Sequenced: blood.

CDR3: CASSGYAGSDEQFF. CDR3 coding DNA: TGTGCCAGCAGCGGTTATGCAGGGAGCGATGAGCAGTTCTTC. The gene calls are TRBV3-1 and TRBJ2-1; possibly TRBD1 or TRBD2 for D (5 bases each). V lost 5 bases, J lost 8 bases, and 16 bases lay in between. Germline V gives CDR1 LGHDT, CDR2 YNNKEL (reference sequence). This CDR3 has 14 amino acids.